This T cell receptor (beta chain) was retrieved from a study of blood T cell repertoires in COVID-19. V was cut by 0 bases and J by 5 bases, with 15 bases left in between. Germline V gene lookup returns CDR1 SEHNR and CDR2 FQNEAQ (reference sequence). The CDR3 loop spans 16 amino acids. Method: immunoSEQ multiplex PCR; TCRdb's copy keeps in-frame clones and lacks some. Among about 220,000 clones, over 75% were seen once, and the ten largest hold more than 3%. This rearrangement joins TRBV7-9 to TRBJ2-3, with D hard to call. The material sequenced was PBMCs or T cells enriched from blood (not recorded which). The receptor was derived from an older woman who had recovered from COVID-19. This CDR3 is CASSLAVRGPQDTQYF. CDR3 sequence (DNA): TGTGCCAGCAGCTTAGCAGTAAGAGGCCCACAAGATACGCAGTATTTT. The full variable domain, in which reference TRBV7-9 and TRBJ2-3 provide the parts outside the CDR3, is DTGVSQNPRHKITKRGQNVTFRCDPISEHNRLYWYRQTLGQGPEFLTYFQNEAQLEKSRLLSDRFSAERPKGSFSTLEIQRTEQGDSAMYLCASSLAVRGPQDTQYFGPGTRLTVL.